The entry that follows covers one TCR beta chain sequence. Its target is unknown. Data came from immunoSEQ multiplex PCR; TCRdb stores just in-frame clones and leaves some out. The profile shows around 56,000 clones, around 82% of them singletons. The sample belongs to a study of a mutant IDH1 vaccine in newly diagnosed glioma. Study at large: In weeks 1, 3, 5, 7, 11, 15, 19 and 23, patients were vaccinated. Once 4-6 weeks had passed after radiotherapy alone, vaccination started, or it started with temozolomide cycles. The earlier regimen, radiotherapy, temozolomide, or both, was most often both.

Overall study results and limits: There seemed to be no relation between pseudoprogression and changes in top peripheral T cell clonotypes.

The time point was: week 5, during vaccination. What each vaccine dose contained was 300 ug of mutant IDH1 20-mer peptide, accompanied by topical imiquimod. Trimming removed 4 bases from V and 6 bases from J, with 16 bases in between. This CDR3 comprises 16 residues. CDR1 and CDR2 (germline): MGHRA, YSYEKL. The receptor's source is a woman between 18 and 29 years old with glioma. Some clones in this sample may be carry-over from other donors' samples. The source material was PBMCs, sampled from a glioma patient whose treatment included an IDH1 peptide vaccine. The V gene is TRBV4-1, the J gene TRBJ1-6; tentative D call: TRBD1 (6 bases). CDR3 region: CASSPRGWGTNSPLHF. CDR3 coding DNA: TGCGCCAGCAGCCCCAGGGGTTGGGGGACTAATTCACCCCTCCACTTT.